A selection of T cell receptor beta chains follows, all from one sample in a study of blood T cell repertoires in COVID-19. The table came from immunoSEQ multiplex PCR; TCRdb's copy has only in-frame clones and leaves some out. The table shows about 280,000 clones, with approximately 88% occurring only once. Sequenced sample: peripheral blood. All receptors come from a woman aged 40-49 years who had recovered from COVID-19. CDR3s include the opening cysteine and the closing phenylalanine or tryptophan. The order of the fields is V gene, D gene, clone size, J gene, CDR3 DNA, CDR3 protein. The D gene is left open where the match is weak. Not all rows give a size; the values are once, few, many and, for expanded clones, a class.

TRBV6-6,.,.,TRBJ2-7,TGTGCCAGCAGCCCTAGATACTCCTACGAGCAGTACTTC,CASSPRYSYEQYF
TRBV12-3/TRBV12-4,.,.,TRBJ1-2,TGTGCCAGCAGTTCCGGGAGCATCTATGGCTACACCTTC,CASSSGSIYGYTF
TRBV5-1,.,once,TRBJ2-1,TGCGCCAGCACGTCTAGCGTCTCGTCCTACAATGAGCAGTTCTTC,CASTSSVSSYNEQFF
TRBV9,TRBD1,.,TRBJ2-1,TGTGCCAGCAGCGTACGGGACAGGGAGACGGTGGGTTATAATGAGCAGTTCTTC,CASSVRDRETVGYNEQFF
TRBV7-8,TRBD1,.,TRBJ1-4,TGTGCCAGCAGACGGGACAGCCTAAAACTGTTTTTT,CASRRDSLKLFF
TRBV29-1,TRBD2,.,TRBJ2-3,TGCAGCGTTGGAGGGACTAGCGGGAGGGGCACAGATACGCAGTATTTT,CSVGGTSGRGTDTQYF
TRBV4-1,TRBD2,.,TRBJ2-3,TGCGCCAGCAGCCGTTCGGGACTAGCGGGGGCAGATACGCAGTATTTT,CASSRSGLAGADTQYF
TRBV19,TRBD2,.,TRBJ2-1,TGTGCCAGTAGTATTAGAAGTAGCGGGGGCTCCTACAATGAGCAGTTCTTC,CASSIRSSGGSYNEQFF
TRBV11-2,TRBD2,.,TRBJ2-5,TGTGCCAGCAGCTTAGTCGCTAGCGGGGAGACCCAGTACTTC,CASSLVASGETQYF
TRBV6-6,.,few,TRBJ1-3,TGTGCCAGCAGTTACCCCACAGGTGCTGGAAACACCATATATTTT,CASSYPTGAGNTIYF
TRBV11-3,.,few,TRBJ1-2,TGTGCCAGCAGCTTAGATCGGGAGACAAATAACTATGGCTACACCTTC,CASSLDRETNNYGYTF
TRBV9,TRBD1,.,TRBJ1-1,TGTGCCAGCAGCGCCTTTCACAGGGGTGAAGCTTTCTTT,CASSAFHRGEAFF
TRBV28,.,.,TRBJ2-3,TGTGCCAGCAGTTTATCGGGCACAGATACGCAGTATTTT,CASSLSGTDTQYF
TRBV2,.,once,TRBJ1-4,TGTGCCAGCAGGGGGGACCTACAGGGATCGACTAATGAAAAACTGTTTTTT,CASRGDLQGSTNEKLFF
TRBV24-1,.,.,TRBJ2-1,TGTGCCACCAGTGCTACCCAAAGCTCCTACAATGAGCAGTTCTTC,CATSATQSSYNEQFF
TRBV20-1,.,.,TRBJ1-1,TGCAGTGCTAGTCAGATGAACACTGAAGCTTTCTTT,CSASQMNTEAFF
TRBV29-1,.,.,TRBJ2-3,TGCAGCGTTGTAGGAGGTGCGGCAGATACGCAGTATTTT,CSVVGGAADTQYF
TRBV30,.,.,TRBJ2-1,TGTGCCTGGAGTATCGAGCGGATCTTATACAATGAGCAGTTCTTC,CAWSIERILYNEQFF
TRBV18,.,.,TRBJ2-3,TGTGCCAGCTCTCCCCCCTTGGCCGTCGCAGATACGCAGTATTTT,CASSPPLAVADTQYF
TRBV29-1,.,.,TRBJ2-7,TGCAGCGTGAGGCGCCCGGAAGGAGTCTACGAGCAGTACTTC,CSVRRPEGVYEQYF
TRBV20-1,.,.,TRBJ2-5,TGCAGTGCCCTGATCAGTATGACCCAGTACTTC,CSALISMTQYF
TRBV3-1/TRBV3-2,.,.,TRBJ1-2,TGTGCCAGCAGCCAAGATTCCGGGTACTATGGCTACACCTTC,CASSQDSGYYGYTF
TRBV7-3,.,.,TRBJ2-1,TGTGCCAGCAGCCTAACGGGGCTAGCGAACGAGCAGTTCTTC,CASSLTGLANEQFF
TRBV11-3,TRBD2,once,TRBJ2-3,TGTGCCAGCAGCTTAGGGGGGACTAGCGGGATGAGCACAGATACGCAGTATTTT,CASSLGGTSGMSTDTQYF
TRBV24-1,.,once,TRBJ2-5,TGTGCCACCAGTGATTTCGGGGGAAAAGGAGGTGTCGAGACCCAGTACTTC,CATSDFGGKGGVETQYF
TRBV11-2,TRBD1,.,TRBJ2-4,TGTGCCAGCAGCCCTACACTGGGGGACAGCAAAAACATTCAGTACTTC,CASSPTLGDSKNIQYF
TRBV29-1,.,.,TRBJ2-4,TGCAGCGTTGTAGGGGATACCAAAAACATTCAGTACTTC,CSVVGDTKNIQYF
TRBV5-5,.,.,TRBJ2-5,TGTGCCAGCAGCTTGGTCCCCAGGGGCCCGATAAGCGCCCAAGAGACCCAGTACTTC,CASSLVPRGPISAQETQYF
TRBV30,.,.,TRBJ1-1,TGTGCCTGGAACCTACAGGGGAACACTGAAGCTTTCTTT,CAWNLQGNTEAFF
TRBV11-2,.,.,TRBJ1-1,TGTGCCAGCAGCCCGGAGGGCCCTAACACTGAAGCTTTCTTT,CASSPEGPNTEAFF
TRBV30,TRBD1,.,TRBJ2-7,TGTGCCTGGAGTAGTGGCAGGGGGTACGAGCAGTACTTC,CAWSSGRGYEQYF
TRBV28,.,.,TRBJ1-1,TGTGCCAGTTGCGGGGGGAGGGAAGCTTTCTTT,CASCGGREAFF
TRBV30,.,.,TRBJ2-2,TGTGCCTGGAGTGCCTCCCCAGGTTACGACACCGGGGAGCTGTTTTTT,CAWSASPGYDTGELFF
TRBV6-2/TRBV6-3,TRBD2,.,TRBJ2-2,TGTGCCAGCAGTTACTCGACTAGCGGGAGCGGGGAGCTGTTTTTT,CASSYSTSGSGELFF
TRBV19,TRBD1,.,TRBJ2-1,TGTGCCAGTAGTTCGACAGGGGACGAGCAGTTCTTC,CASSSTGDEQFF